Following are 11 T cell receptor beta chains from one sample sequenced in a study of blood T cells in healthy people across ages. Primed by a sample-barcoded 5' primer and a J-beta primer mix, a second PCR proceeded for 7 to 11 cycles. TCRdb re-called the 5' RACE reads with MiXCR, one entry per CDR3 protein. The sample yields over a million distinct CDR3 sequences, almost 60% seen once. Sequenced input: blood. These TCRs come from a young man in good health.

The V call is TRBV6-1, the J call TRBJ2-5; unclear D gene. CDR1 and CDR2 from the germline V gene are MNHNS and SASEGT. V was clipped by 8 bases and J by 5 bases, with 18 bases between them. CDR3 length equals 14 residues. This chain's CDR3 is CASVAQILFETQYF. In nucleotides, the CDR3 is TGTGCCAGCGTCGCTCAGATCCTGTTTGAGACCCAGTACTTC.

The V and J genes are TRBV6-2 or TRBV6-3 and TRBJ1-2; D remains ambiguous. CDR3 length: 16 amino acids. Trimming pared 0 bases from V and 1 base from J, leaving 12 bases between. Germline assignment: CDR1 MNHEY and CDR2 SVGEGT. CDR3 in DNA: TGTGCCAGCAGTTACTCCTCAAAAGGCGTTAACTATGGCTACACCTTC. Protein: CASSYSSKGVNYGYTF.

The chain joins TRBV28 to TRBJ2-7, with 10 bases that match TRBD2. Gene TRBJ2-5 matches the end of the DNA better, so the J call may be wrong. Germline V lookup: CDR1 MDHEN, CDR2 SYDVKM. This CDR3 contains 15 residues. The CDR3 sequence: CASNYLAGGKETQYF. The CDR3 DNA is TGTGCCAGCAATTACTTAGCGGGGGGAAAAGAGACCCAGTACTTC.

The chain couples TRBV2 to TRBJ2-4; D is unresolved. Germline CDR1 reads SNHLY; CDR2 reads FYNNEI. Trimming left V 6 bases short and J 8 bases short, with 20 bases between. The length of the CDR3 is 15 residues. CDR3 region: CASSRWATNADIQYF. The CDR3 DNA sequence: TGTGCCAGCAGCCGCTGGGCCACTAATGCGGACATTCAGTACTTC.

The V gene is TRBV25-1, the J gene TRBJ2-6; D may match TRBD1 or TRBD2 (6 bases each). Germline V CDR1 and CDR2: MGHDK, SYGVNS. This CDR3 contains 15 residues. Trimming took 5 bases from V and 4 from J, leaving 12 bases between them. The CDR3 DNA follows: TGTGCCAGCAGTTGGGGGGCAGAAGGGGCCAACGTCCTGACTTTC. Translation gives CASSWGAEGANVLTF. Full variable domain (rest looked up from reference TRBV25-1 and TRBJ2-6): EADIYQTPRYLVIGTGKKITLECSQTMGHDKMYWYQQDPGMELHLIHYSYGVNSTEKGDLSSESTVSRIRTEHFPLTLESARPSHTSQYLCASSWGAEGANVLTFGAGSRLTVL.

The count of this clonotype is one. The chain links TRBV10-3 to TRBJ2-2, with 7 bases matching TRBD1. The CDR3 is 14 amino acids. J was trimmed by 3 bases and V by 11 bases; bases with no gene match: 9. The germline CDR1 and CDR2 sequences are ENHRY and SYGVKD. This chain's CDR3 is CAGRDSWDTGELFF. The CDR3, as DNA: TGTGCCGGCCGGGACAGCTGGGACACCGGGGAGCTGTTTTTT.

A few counts support this clonotype. The V gene is TRBV7-2, the J gene TRBJ2-3; D assignment may be TRBD1 or TRBD2 (5 bases each). The V gene lost 1 base and the J gene lost 1 base, with 12 bases spanning the gap. This CDR3 has 16 residues. Germline CDR1 SGHTA, CDR2 FQGNSA. The CDR3 sequence: CASSLGTTGRTDTQYF. As DNA, the CDR3 is TGTGCCAGCAGCTTAGGTACCACGGGGCGCACAGATACGCAGTATTTT.

This clonotype has only a few counts. The V gene is TRBV11-2, the J gene TRBJ1-4, with D maybe TRBD1 (5 bases). The ends were cut back, 5 bases at V and 5 bases at J, with 15 bases in the middle. The germline gives CDR1 SGHAT, CDR2 FQNNGV. This CDR3 is built from 15 residues. The CDR3 reads CASSPTRGKNEKLFF. The CDR3 DNA reads TGTGCCAGCAGCCCTACTCGGGGGAAAAATGAAAAACTGTTTTTT. The full variable domain, completed using reference TRBV11-2 and TRBJ1-4, is EAGVAQSPRYKIIEKRQSVAFWCNPISGHATLYWYQQILGQGPKLLIQFQNNGVVDDSQLPKDRFSAERLKGVDSTLKIQPAKLEDSAVYLCASSPTRGKNEKLFFGSGTQLSVL.

The chain employs TRBV5-6 and TRBJ1-4, with TRBD1 matching over 10 bases. The V gene's germline CDR1 is SGHDT and CDR2 YYEEEE. The ends lost 4 bases at V and 5 bases at J; junction bases unmatched: 5. There are 15 residues in the CDR3. CDR3 sequence reads: CASSPTGQGNEKLFF. The CDR3 coding sequence is TGTGCCAGCAGCCCTACGGGACAGGGGAATGAAAAACTGTTTTTT.

V gene TRBV5-6 combines with J gene TRBJ1-4; TRBD1 matches at 7 bases. CDR1 and CDR2 (germline): SGHDT, YYEEEE. After removal of 3 bases from V and 8 bases from J, the junction contained 4 bases not matched to a gene. This CDR3 is built from 13 residues. Here the CDR3 reads CASSSLDREKLFF. The DNA of the CDR3 is TGTGCCAGCAGCTCCCTGGACAGGGAAAAACTGTTTTTT.

Of note for this clonotype: Being one base from a much bigger clone, this may be a read error. The chain uses TRBV7-2 and TRBJ1-1, with D unclear. Germline V lookup: CDR1 SGHTA, CDR2 FQGNSA. CDR3 length: 14 residues. The CDR3 DNA is TGTGCCGGCAGCTTAACGGGGTCCAACACTGAAGCTTTCTTT. This gives the protein CAGSLTGSNTEAFF.